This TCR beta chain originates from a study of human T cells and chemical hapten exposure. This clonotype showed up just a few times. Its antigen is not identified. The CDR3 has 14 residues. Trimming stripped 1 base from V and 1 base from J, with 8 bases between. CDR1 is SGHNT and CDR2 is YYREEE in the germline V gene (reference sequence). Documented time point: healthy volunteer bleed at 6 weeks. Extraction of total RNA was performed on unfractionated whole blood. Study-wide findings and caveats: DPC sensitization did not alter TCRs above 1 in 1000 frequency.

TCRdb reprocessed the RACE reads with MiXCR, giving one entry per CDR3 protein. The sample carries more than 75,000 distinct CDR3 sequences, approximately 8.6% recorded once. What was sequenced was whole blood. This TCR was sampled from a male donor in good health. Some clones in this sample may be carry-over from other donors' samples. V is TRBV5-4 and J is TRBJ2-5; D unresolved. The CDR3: CASSLLGPQETQYF. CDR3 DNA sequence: TGTGCCAGCAGCTTGTTGGGCCCCCAAGAGACCCAGTACTTC. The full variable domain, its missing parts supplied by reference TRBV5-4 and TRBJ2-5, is ETGVTQSPTHLIKTRGQQVTLRCSSQSGHNTVSWYQQALGQGPQFIFQYYREEENGRGNFPPRFSGLQFPNYSSELNVNALELDDSALYLCASSLLGPQETQYFGPGTRLLVL.